This entry describes one TCR beta chain. Unrecorded immune exposures were likely, despite nominal health at sampling. The CDR3 covers 17 residues. Germline CDR1 reads SGHRS; CDR2 reads YFSETQ. J gave up 3 bases and V 4 bases, and 14 bases lay outside the gene matches. PCR involved 60 Vbeta and 13 Jbeta primers. Under the authors' procedure: As a later analysis found, there were 70 million to 80 million unique TCR beta chains, of which 8.5 million to 14 million were shared. Libraries were prepared by immunoSEQ multiplex PCR; TCRdb keeps only in-frame clonotypes and omits some of them. D and trimming come from the DNA, and the V and J calls and clone size come from that table. The profile shows about 150,000 clones, 75% to 85% of them singletons. The sample belongs to a study of cytomegalovirus exposure and HLA in healthy donors.

The source material was PBMCs. The rearrangement uses TRBV5-1 and TRBJ2-3; 7 nucleotides line up with TRBD1. The sequence was obtained from a middle-aged man in good health and CMV-seropositive. The CDR3 DNA follows: TGCGCCAGCAGCCAACTTGGGCCAAGACAGGGAACAGATACGCAGTATTTT. Protein: CASSQLGPRQGTDTQYF.